The 3 T cell receptor beta chains below were found in one sample sequenced in a study of cytomegalovirus exposure and HLA in healthy donors. 60 Vbeta and 13 Jbeta primers were used in PCR. Produced via immunoSEQ multiplex PCR; TCRdb's table is partial and in-frame only. Of 130,000 or so clones detected, 80% to 85% appear once; the ten largest clones hold around 8.1%. Specimen: PBMCs. All receptors come from a woman aged 50 to 60 in good health and CMV-seropositive.

On this clone itself: The sample holds other DNA sequences that translate to the same CDR3. This chain joins TRBV2 and TRBJ2-3; D might be TRBD2 (5 bases). V dropped 0 bases and J dropped 6 bases, with 13 bases sitting between them. CDR3 length: 15 residues. Looked up from germline, CDR1 is SNHLY and CDR2 is FYNNEI. Here the CDR3 reads CASSEAGPPGDTQYF. The CDR3, as DNA: TGTGCCAGCAGTGAAGCCGGCCCTCCGGGGGATACGCAGTATTTT. Using reference TRBV2 and TRBJ2-3 for the parts outside the CDR3, the full variable domain is EPEVTQTPSHQVTQMGQEVILRCVPISNHLYFYWYRQILGQKVEFLVSFYNNEISEKSEIFDDQFSVERPDGSNFTLKIRSTKLEDSAMYFCASSEAGPPGDTQYFGPGTRLTVL.

With regard to this clone: The junction differs from germline at one of its ends, possibly a read error. The V and J genes are TRBV7-2 and TRBJ2-6, with D perhaps TRBD2 (6 bases). CDR3 size: 18 residues. In germline, CDR1 is SGHTA, CDR2 FQGNSA. CDR3 nucleotide sequence: TGTGCCAGCAGCTTTAGGGGAGGAGGAGGCTCTGGGGCCAACGGCCTGACTTTC. This codes for CASSFRGGGGSGANGLTF.

This clone was seen a single time. The chain joins TRBV2 to TRBJ2-7, with 8 nucleotides matching TRBD1. Looked up from germline, CDR1 is SNHLY and CDR2 is FYNNEI. V shed 7 bases and J 9 bases; nucleotides not matched to a gene: 11. The CDR3 length is 13 residues. The CDR3 protein is CASTTGVIRGQYF. The CDR3 DNA sequence: TGTGCCAGCACGACAGGGGTAATACGTGGGCAGTACTTC.